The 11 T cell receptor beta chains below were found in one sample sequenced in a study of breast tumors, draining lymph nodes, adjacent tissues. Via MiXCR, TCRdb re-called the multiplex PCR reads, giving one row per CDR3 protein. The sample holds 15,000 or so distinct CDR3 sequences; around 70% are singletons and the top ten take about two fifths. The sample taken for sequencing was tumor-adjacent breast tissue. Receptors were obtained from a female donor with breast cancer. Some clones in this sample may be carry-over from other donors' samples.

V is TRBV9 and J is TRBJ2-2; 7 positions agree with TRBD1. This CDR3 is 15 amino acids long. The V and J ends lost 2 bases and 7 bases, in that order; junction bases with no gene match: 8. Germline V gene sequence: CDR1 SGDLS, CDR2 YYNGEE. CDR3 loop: CASSVLAGGSGELFF. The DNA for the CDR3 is TGTGCCAGCAGCGTGTTGGCAGGGGGAAGCGGGGAGCTGTTTTTT.

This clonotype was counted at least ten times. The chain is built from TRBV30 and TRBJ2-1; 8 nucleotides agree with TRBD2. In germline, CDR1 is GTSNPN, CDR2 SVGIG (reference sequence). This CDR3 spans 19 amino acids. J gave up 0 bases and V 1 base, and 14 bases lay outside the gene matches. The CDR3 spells CAWSELIGGRTSSYNEQFF. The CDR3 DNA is TGTGCCTGGAGTGAGCTGATAGGCGGGAGGACAAGCTCCTACAATGAGCAGTTCTTC.

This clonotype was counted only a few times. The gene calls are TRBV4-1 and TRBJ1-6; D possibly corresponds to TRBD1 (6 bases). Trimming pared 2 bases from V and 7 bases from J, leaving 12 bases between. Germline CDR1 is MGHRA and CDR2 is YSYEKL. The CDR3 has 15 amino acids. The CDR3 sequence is CASSQQQGVNSPLHF. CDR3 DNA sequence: TGCGCCAGCAGCCAACAACAGGGCGTGAATTCACCCCTCCACTTT.

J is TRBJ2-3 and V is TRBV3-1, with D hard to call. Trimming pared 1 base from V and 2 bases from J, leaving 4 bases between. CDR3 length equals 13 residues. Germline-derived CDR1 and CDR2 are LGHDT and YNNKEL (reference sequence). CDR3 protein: CASSQAYTDTQYF. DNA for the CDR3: TGTGCCAGCAGCCAAGCGTACACAGATACGCAGTATTTT.

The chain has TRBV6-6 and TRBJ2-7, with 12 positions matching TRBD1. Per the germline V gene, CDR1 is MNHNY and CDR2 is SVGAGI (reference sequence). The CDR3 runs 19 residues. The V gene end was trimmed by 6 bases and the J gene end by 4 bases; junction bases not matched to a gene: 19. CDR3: CASSLTGGQGAGTEYEQYF. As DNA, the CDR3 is TGTGCCAGCAGCCTAACTGGGGGACAGGGGGCAGGCACCGAATACGAGCAGTACTTC.

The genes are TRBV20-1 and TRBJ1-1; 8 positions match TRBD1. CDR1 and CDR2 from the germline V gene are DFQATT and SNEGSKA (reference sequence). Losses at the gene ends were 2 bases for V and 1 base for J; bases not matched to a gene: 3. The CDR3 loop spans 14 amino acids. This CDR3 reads CSARPGGSNTEAFF. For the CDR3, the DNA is TGCAGTGCTAGACCAGGGGGCTCGAACACTGAAGCTTTCTTT.

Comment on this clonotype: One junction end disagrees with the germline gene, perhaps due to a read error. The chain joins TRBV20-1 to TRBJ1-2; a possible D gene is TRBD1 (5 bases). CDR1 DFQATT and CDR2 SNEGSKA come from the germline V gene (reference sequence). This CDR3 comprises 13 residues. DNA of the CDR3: TGCAGTGCTAGACTCAGGGTCGGGGGTGGCCACACCTTC. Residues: CSARLRVGGGHTF.

DNA of the CDR3: TGCAGTGCTAGAGATAACCGCTACGAGCAGTACTTC. Amino acid sequence: CSARDNRYEQYF. This sequence joins TRBV20-1 and TRBJ2-7, with D hard to call. Germline V CDR1 and CDR2: DFQATT, SNEGSKA (reference sequence). CDR3 length: 12 residues. With 0 bases removed from V and 3 bases from J, the gap between germline ends came to 6 bases.

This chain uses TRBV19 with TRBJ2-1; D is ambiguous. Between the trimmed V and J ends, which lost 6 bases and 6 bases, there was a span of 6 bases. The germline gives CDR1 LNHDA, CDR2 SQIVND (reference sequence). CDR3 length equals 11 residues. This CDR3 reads CASSRVNEQFF. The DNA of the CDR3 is TGTGCCAGTAGCCGAGTCAATGAGCAGTTCTTC. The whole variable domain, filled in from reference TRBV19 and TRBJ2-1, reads DGGITQSPKYLFRKEGQNVTLSCEQNLNHDAMYWYRQDPGQGLRLIYYSQIVNDFQKGDIAEGYSVSREKKESFPLTVTSAQKNPTAFYLCASSRVNEQFFGPGTRLTVL.

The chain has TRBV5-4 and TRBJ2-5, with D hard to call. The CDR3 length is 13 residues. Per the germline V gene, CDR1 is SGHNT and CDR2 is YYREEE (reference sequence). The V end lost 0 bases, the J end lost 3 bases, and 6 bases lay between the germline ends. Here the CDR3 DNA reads TGTGCCAGCAGCTTGGACCAAGAAGAGACCCAGTACTTC. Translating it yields CASSLDQEETQYF.

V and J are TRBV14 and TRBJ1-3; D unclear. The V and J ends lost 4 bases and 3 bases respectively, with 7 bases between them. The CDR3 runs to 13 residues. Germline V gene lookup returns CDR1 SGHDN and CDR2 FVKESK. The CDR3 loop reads CASSLPGGNTIYF. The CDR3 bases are TGTGCCAGCAGCCTTCCTGGTGGAAACACCATATATTTT.